This T cell receptor beta chain originates from a study of cytomegalovirus exposure and HLA in healthy donors listed by TCRdb under 2017. Regarding the complete study: An earlier analysis of about 560 of the donors reported under 300 Gb of sequence data and some 110 million unique TCR beta sequences obtained from about 180 million T cells. The genetic ancestry cluster associated with self-reported Caucasian donors included 65% to 90% of the approximately 430 genotyped donors. The study was designed to test whether signatures of past pathogen exposure could be identified by cataloging public T cell receptors. Class I and class II HLA loci were covered by the typing at four-digit resolution. Every repertoire in the discovery cohort had been generated on one and the same sequencing platform. Along with the roughly 710-subject first cohort, a separate validation cohort of about 110 different subjects was used. An early release that covered about 640 HLA-typed donors contained 300 to 350 gigabases of sequencing data and tens of millions of unique TCR sequences. The later analysis used no new phenotypic data to find candidate immune exposures, relying instead on TCR beta sequences and their occurrence across donors. To predict cytomegalovirus infection status, the study combined high-throughput TCR immunosequencing, statistical association of individual TCRs with disease status, and machine learning. Donor age, sex, ethnicity and CMV serostatus were collected together with the repertoire data. A later genetic analysis took genome-wide SNP genotypes for about 60% of the roughly 670 donors and used that subset as a discovery cohort. A later analysis re-examined previously published TCR beta repertoires from about 670 donors and added high-resolution HLA genotyping to investigate patterns of TCR occurrence. Because of strong linkage in the cohort, a handful of DR-DQ haplotypes were treated as single units for association and clustering. The number of donors typed differed by locus, with 629-630 for A, B, C, DRB1 and DQB1, 522 for DQA1, over 600 for DPA1, and around 430 for DPB1. Across some 400 genotyped donors of the cohort, an average of about 240,000 unique TCR beta nucleotide sequences per donor were sequenced, and around 19% of those sequences were non-productive. To decide whether each TCR beta V gene segment behaved as functional or pseudogenic, an earlier analysis of some 580 of the donors relied on high-throughput TCR beta sequencing. The study used immunosequencing to profile the T cell repertoires of about 670 subjects and linked those repertoires to cytomegalovirus serostatus. What the authors observed across the whole study: A few of the identified cytomegalovirus-associated TCR beta chains were confirmed in vitro to be specific for cytomegalovirus antigens. HLA typing was unavailable for some donors at each locus, so association tests used only the typed subset. Compared with equally common non-associated chains, HLA-associated TCR beta chains in a later analysis were more clonally expanded and had lower generation probabilities. The authors suggested that the approach could potentially be extended to other disease states and immunological phenotypes. The only immune exposure information available for the cohort was CMV serostatus. The 87-base-pair reads could not distinguish some IMGT-functional V segments, including TRBV6-2 and TRBV6-3, so those segments were excluded. A later genetic analysis reported fewer N-insertions in productive TCRs among donors in an Asian-associated ancestry cluster than the roughly 650-donor mean. Correlated functional status among segregating V segments might be attributable to linkage disequilibrium, but an unknown experimental factor could not be ruled out. Sequencing depth was assumed to be roughly uniform across donors in the presence/absence analyses, though that assumption may not hold. The cohort was sequenced for TCR beta chains only, and without alpha or paired-chain data the features that could be detected were limited. In the study, roughly 160 TCR beta chains were listed as associated with cytomegalovirus. In a later analysis, several top co-occurrence clusters were reported to appear linked to parvovirus B19, influenza, CMV and Epstein-Barr virus. Assigning TCR associations to individual alleles was difficult when HLA alleles, especially DR and DQ, strongly co-occurred. An earlier analysis of approximately 600 of the donors showed that most TCR beta V segments appeared in productive rearrangements either about 87% or about 30% of the time, which broadly matched IMGT annotations. A group of highly shared sequence variants was considered likely to be a technical artifact of the sequencing pipeline. According to a later analysis, TCR association rates differed among HLA loci, with DRB1 alleles showing the most associated TCRs and HLA-C alleles showing the fewest. A later analysis found that most CMV-associated TCR beta chains appeared HLA-restricted, with HLA associations seemingly driven largely by CMV exposure. A later genetic analysis associated a missense DCLRE1C variant with V-gene and J-gene trimming of TCR beta chains, and an independent cohort replicated the association. A further reported finding was that TCR beta sequences accurately predicted the HLA-A and HLA-B alleles for most subjects in the first cohort. A later analysis associated 16,951 TCR beta sequences with specific HLA alleles at a false discovery rate of 0.05. Cytomegalovirus status was reported to be diagnosed by the classifier with high specificity and sensitivity in both the original and validation cohorts. About 17 rarely observed V segments, including chromosome 9 orphons, were excluded from the earlier analysis of just under 600 of the donors because counts were too low. Most TCR sequences were seen in very few donors, while some public TCRs were found in many individuals.

The cohort consisted of 666 healthy bone marrow donors. At the time of sampling, all cohort members were nominally healthy, though unrecorded immune exposures were likely present. The donor was CMV seropositive and was included in the group of 289 seropositive cohort members. A peripheral blood sample was collected from each donor, and TCR beta sequencing was performed on peripheral blood mononuclear cells. The Qiagen DNeasy Blood Extraction Kit was used to extract genomic DNA from the blood cell samples. V is cut by 5 bases and J by 2 bases, and the space between the germline ends is 12 bases. Its CDR3 holds 14 amino acids, cysteine through phenylalanine. Only the CDR3 part of the read is kept: 42 bases, read in frame from the first base. The germline V gene gives CDR1 as SGHRS and CDR2 as YFSETQ. The library was generated by the immunoSEQ multiplex PCR assay. For the multiplex PCR, a mixture combining 60 forward primers for TCR Vbeta segments and 13 reverse primers for TCR Jbeta segments was used. A multiplex PCR assay on genomic DNA amplified the CDR3 region of rearranged TCR beta genes. On the Illumina HiSeq System, the amplified TCR beta libraries were sequenced as 87-base-pair reads. The paper's data handling went like this. In a later analysis, some 80 million unique TCR beta chains were counted across the 666 repertoires, and approximately 11 million of these chains were shared by at least two donors. To remove PCR and sequencing errors, raw reads were error-corrected and collapsed into unique sequences using a nearest-neighbor algorithm that merged closely related sequences. Alignment of CDR3 sequences to IMGT reference sequences was used to assign V, D and J gene segments. For a sequence to be retained, at least a six-nucleotide match to both a V gene segment and a J gene segment was required. Rearrangements were classified as productive when the CDR3 lacked stop codons and remained in frame with V and J, and all other rearrangements were classified as non-productive. CDR3 was defined by IMGT convention, running from the second conserved V-encoded cysteine to the conserved J-encoded phenylalanine. In an earlier analysis of around 600 of the donors, sequences lacking an unambiguous match to a single V gene segment were excluded. In an earlier analysis of 587 of the donors, V segments were called functional above 56.7% productive rearrangements and were called segregating when the between-donor standard deviation exceeded 5%. To diagnose cytomegalovirus status from the catalog of TCR beta chain sequences, a statistical classification framework was built. In a later analysis, TCR nucleotide sequences were compared against IMGT/GENE-DB human TR gene sequences so that V and J genes could be assigned. In a later analysis, CDR3 sequences and most-parsimonious VDJ recombination scenarios were assigned using the TCRdist pipeline. A later analysis defined each TCR beta chain by its CDR3 amino acid sequence plus V-gene family, and excluded reads lacking a unique V-gene family. In a later analysis, approximately 590 highly shared, low-generation-probability nucleotide sequences were removed to address suspected cross-contamination and a sequencing artifact. In a later analysis, a clonal expansion index for each public chain was calculated from normalized within-repertoire ranks of inferred template counts. A later analysis computed generation probabilities with a VDJ recombination model fitted to out-of-frame rearrangements, and checked the results against IGoR. Hypergeometric tests were used in a later analysis to score TCR-TCR, TCR-HLA and TCR-CMV co-occurrence, with a repertoire-size bias correction applied to the TCR pairs. A later analysis estimated false discovery rates by permuting HLA or CMV assignments 20 times. In a later analysis, co-occurring TCRs were grouped with DBSCAN, and TCRdist sequence similarity was added when clustering was performed within HLA-allele-positive subsets. Co-occurrence clustering excluded repertoires with fewer than 30,000 or more than 120,000 public chains, plus five with anomalous nucleotide sharing. Entries here come from immuneACCESS through TCRdb and include only in-frame sequences with V and J called. Some clones fail to appear in such tables; in the studies checked, an unresolved V gene covers under half of the shortfall, and the cause of the remainder is unknown. V and J calls plus clone size are reproduced from that table; the DNA served to infer D and trimming. This sample gives some 120,000 clones in total; 17% of them show up just once. The biggest ten clones account for about 3.1% of the sample.

This clone was seen only a few times. Its target antigen remains unknown. Base qualities were left out, and no much larger clone turns up one base away. In this chain, TRBV5-1 is recombined with TRBJ2-3, with TRBD2 tentatively as D gene (6 bases match). The origin of this receptor is a female donor in good health and CMV-seropositive. Sequencing was performed on PBMCs. The sequenced DNA: TGCGCCAGCAGAATAGCGGAGCCCACAGATACGCAGTATTTT. The translation is CASRIAEPTDTQYF.